The entry below gives a single TCR beta chain sequence along with its context. Its antigen has not been determined. Base-call qualities are not available, and no considerably larger clone is one nucleotide away. This sample is part of a study of blood T cell repertoires in COVID-19 (dated by TCRdb to about 2020). Study-level background: Samples from collaborators originated in the United States, Italy and Spain and spanned both the acute and convalescent phases of COVID-19. The material from the prospective study consisted of cDNA or gDNA derived from T cells, B-cell-depleted T cells, or PBMCs. Subjects who had been exposed to COVID-19, were actively infected with it, or had recovered from it provided the deeply sampled blood TCRbeta repertoires that made up the dataset. A freely available public database, intended as a resource for researchers studying the immune response to SARS-CoV-2, is where the repertoires were released. Samples came from the ongoing ImmuneRACE study (first 160 participants) plus 1,254 subjects from 6 global collaborators. The sample metadata nearly always contained a de-identified subject ID, COVID-19 status, age in years and sex. Where available, HLA class I and class II types were obtained from metadata supplied by the sample provider rather than from assay-based typing.

TCRbeta CDR3 regions were amplified from genomic DNA by means of the immunoSEQ Assay, a bias-controlled multiplex PCR. The original methods were these. The number of nucleated cells in each sample was estimated from the amplification of reference gene primers within the assay. Sequence reads were collapsed and filtered to measure the absolute abundance of every unique TCRbeta CDR3 rearrangement. Productive Simpson clonality was computed per sample as the square root of Simpson's diversity index over productive rearrangements. In its TCRdb copy, this immuneACCESS table keeps in-frame sequences only and misses some clones. Where compared with another copy, unresolved V genes explain less than half of these, and the others have no known cause. V, J and clone size derive from that table, while D and trimming were established from the DNA sequence. This sample comprises about 220,000 clones, 80% to 90% of them detected only once. The leading ten clones occupy about 3.3% of the sample.

Enrolling through a virtual design, the prospective study's participants ranged in age from roughly 18 to 89 years and lived across approximately 25 United States geographic areas. In the prospective study, participants were assigned to cohorts based on the clinical history participants reported in a screening survey and a study questionnaire. Each participant in the prospective study had whole blood, serum and a nasopharyngeal or oropharyngeal swab collected by mobile phlebotomists. Prospective study participants could optionally give additional blood draws and questionnaires over an approximately 2-month period. Blood samples from the prospective study were shipped frozen or at room temperature prior to DNA extraction. The investigation overall reported the following: How much clinical and demographic metadata was included differed by source and by participant, and the metadata was provided uncurated.

Relative to germline, V is 2 bases shorter and J is 3 bases shorter, with 11 bases between their ends. Looking up the germline V gene yields CDR1 SGHRS and CDR2 YFSETQ. The CDR3 holds 14 amino acids from the cysteine to the phenylalanine. Only the CDR3 region is kept as DNA, spanning 42 bases read in frame from base 1. The chain employs TRBV5-1 and TRBJ1-1; the D segment could be TRBD1, given 6 matching bases. The clonotype was recovered from a woman between 18 and 29 years old in a cohort exposed to, infected with or recovered from COVID-19 (not recorded which). The sequencing input was PBMCs or T cells enriched from blood (not recorded which). The nucleotides read TGCGCCAGCAGCTTACAGGGAAGTTACACTGAAGCTTTCTTT. It translates as CASSLQGSYTEAFF.